These 19 T cell receptor beta chains were all obtained from the same sample, sequenced in a study of blood T cell repertoires in COVID-19. This table comes from immunoSEQ multiplex PCR, and its TCRdb copy is limited to in-frame clones, with some not included. The table has 65,000 to 70,000 clones, around 93% seen once; the top ten hold approximately 2.9%. Material for sequencing was peripheral blood. The receptors shown here come from a man between 65 and 85 years old with active COVID-19.

This chain joins TRBV27 and TRBJ2-1; TRBD2 matches at 8 bases. V was pared by 2 bases and J by 7 bases, with 19 bases of the junction left unmatched. CDR1 MNHEY and CDR2 SMNVEV come from the germline V gene (reference sequence). The length of the CDR3 is 19 residues. In nucleotides, the CDR3 is TGTGCCAGCAGTTTAGGGCGCGGCAATAGCCGGGGGGGCCCGAATGAGCAGTTCTTC. This sequence encodes CASSLGRGNSRGGPNEQFF.

The chain combines TRBV11-2 with TRBJ1-2; D is possibly TRBD1 (6 bases). The CDR3 loop spans 16 amino acids. Germline assignment: CDR1 SGHAT and CDR2 FQNNGV. Trimming took off 5 bases at V and 6 bases at J, with 22 bases between the two ends. CDR3 nucleotide sequence: TGTGCCAGCAGCCTCGCCCGAGGGGGGGAGGGGGATGGCTACACCTTC. This gives the protein CASSLARGGEGDGYTF.

The chain recombines TRBV2 with TRBJ2-1; TRBD2 might be the D (6 bases). The CDR3 covers 14 residues. Trimming pared 3 bases from V and 7 bases from J, leaving 13 bases between. The germline V gene has CDR1 SNHLY and CDR2 FYNNEI. In DNA, the CDR3 is TGTGCCAGCAGTGATTCCCATGGGGGGAATGAGCAGTTCTTC. Amino acid sequence: CASSDSHGGNEQFF.

V usage is TRBV7-2 and J usage is TRBJ2-7; 8 positions match TRBD2. V was pared by 4 bases and J by 5 bases, with 7 bases of the junction left unmatched. CDR1 and CDR2 (germline): SGHTA, FQGNSA. The CDR3 is 14 amino acids. The CDR3 DNA reads TGTGCCAGCAGCTCCCGGGGGGGGATCAACGAGCAGTACTTC. Protein: CASSSRGGINEQYF.

J is TRBJ1-1 and V is TRBV10-3; D uncertain. The CDR3 contains 15 residues. Germline-derived CDR1 and CDR2 are ENHRY and SYGVKD. The V gene lost 6 bases and the J gene lost 8 bases, with 22 bases spanning the gap. CDR3 bases: TGTGCCATCAGCGACAACGGGAGACTAGGCGGCGAAGCTTTCTTT. Residues: CAISDNGRLGGEAFF.

The chain is built from TRBV7-3 and TRBJ2-5; D is uncertain. Germline lookup yields CDR1 SGHTA and CDR2 FQGTGA. CDR3 length: 13 amino acids. Trimming removed 1 base from V and 4 bases from J, with 7 bases in between. The CDR3 coding sequence is TGTGCCAGCAGCTTAAACGAGAGAGAGACCCAGTACTTC. It is translated as CASSLNERETQYF.

The chain couples TRBV25-1 to TRBJ2-5; D unclear. CDR3 size: 16 residues. Trimming took off 0 bases at V and 2 bases at J, with 13 bases between the two ends. The germline CDR1 and CDR2 sequences are MGHDK and SYGVNS. CDR3 region: CASSEYRPGSQETQYF. For the CDR3, the DNA is TGTGCCAGCAGTGAATATCGGCCAGGTTCTCAAGAGACCCAGTACTTC. Supplemented by reference TRBV25-1 and TRBJ2-5, the full variable domain reads EADIYQTPRYLVIGTGKKITLECSQTMGHDKMYWYQQDPGMELHLIHYSYGVNSTEKGDLSSESTVSRIRTEHFPLTLESARPSHTSQYLCASSEYRPGSQETQYFGPGTRLLVL.

The chain combines TRBV12-5 with TRBJ2-5, with TRBD1 identical over 11 bases. With V trimmed by 4 bases and J by 5 bases, 6 bases remained unmatched. Germline V CDR1 and CDR2: LGHNT, FRNRAP. The CDR3 has 15 amino acids. The CDR3 reads CASGSGQGARETQYF. The CDR3 region has the DNA TGTGCTAGTGGTTCAGGACAGGGGGCCCGGGAGACCCAGTACTTC.

The chain is built from TRBV28 and TRBJ2-1, with a weak D call TRBD1 (5 bases). CDR1 and CDR2 from the germline V gene are MDHEN and SYDVKM. Deletions cut 6 bases from V and 3 bases from J, with 18 bases between. The CDR3 is 16 residues long. The CDR3 bases are TGTGCCAGCAGCCTATATAGGGGAAGGTACTACAATGAGCAGTTCTTC. Translating it yields CASSLYRGRYYNEQFF.

The chain is built from TRBV27 and TRBJ2-7; D remains unclear. CDR1 is MNHEY, CDR2 SMNVEV, per germline (reference sequence). V lost 4 bases and J lost 0, with 10 bases in between. The CDR3 extends over 14 amino acids. The CDR3 loop is CASSSRLSSYEQYF. CDR3 DNA: TGTGCCAGCAGTTCGAGACTGAGCTCCTACGAGCAGTACTTC.

The V call is TRBV7-9, the J call TRBJ2-5; TRBD1 agrees at 7 bases. The CDR3 runs 15 residues. The ends lost 2 bases at V and 1 base at J; junction bases unmatched: 4. Germline-derived CDR1 and CDR2 are SEHNR and FQNEAQ (reference sequence). The CDR3 loop is CASSLLGQIQETQYF. The CDR3, as DNA: TGTGCCAGCAGCTTACTGGGACAGATCCAAGAGACCCAGTACTTC.

J is TRBJ1-2 and V is TRBV5-6; 8 bases match TRBD1. Germline CDR1 SGHDT, CDR2 YYEEEE. V shed 0 bases and J 7 bases; nucleotides not matched to a gene: 2. This CDR3 is built from 13 residues. As DNA, the CDR3 is TGTGCCAGCAGCTTGGGACAGGGGCCTGGCTACACCTTC. Translating it yields CASSLGQGPGYTF.

The gene calls are TRBV6-5 and TRBJ1-1; D remains unclear. The germline CDR1 and CDR2 sequences are MNHEY and SVGAGI. V lost 7 bases and J 1 base, leaving 7 bases between the germline ends. The CDR3 is 12 amino acids. Here the CDR3 DNA reads TGTGCCAGCAAGCGGGGGAACACTGAAGCTTTCTTT. Translating gives CASKRGNTEAFF.

The rearrangement uses TRBV19 and TRBJ2-5; 7 bases are shared with TRBD1. The CDR3 runs to 14 residues. The trim removed 6 bases at V and 6 bases at J, leaving 10 bases unmatched. Germline V gene sequence: CDR1 LNHDA, CDR2 SQIVND (reference sequence). CDR3 loop: CASSQTGTGQTQYF. Written as DNA, the CDR3 is TGTGCCAGTAGCCAGACAGGGACCGGGCAGACCCAGTACTTC. Full variable domain (rest looked up from reference TRBV19 and TRBJ2-5): DGGITQSPKYLFRKEGQNVTLSCEQNLNHDAMYWYRQDPGQGLRLIYYSQIVNDFQKGDIAEGYSVSREKKESFPLTVTSAQKNPTAFYLCASSQTGTGQTQYFGPGTRLLVL.

The rearrangement uses TRBV5-5 and TRBJ1-1; TRBD1 agrees at 10 bases. The ends lost 0 bases at V and 5 bases at J; junction bases unmatched: 10. Germline CDR1 is SGHKS and CDR2 is YYEKEE (reference sequence). The CDR3 runs 17 residues. The CDR3 sequence is CASSLVARQGAGTEAFF. CDR3 in DNA: TGTGCCAGCAGCTTGGTGGCACGACAGGGGGCTGGGACTGAAGCTTTCTTT.

The chain links TRBV28 to TRBJ1-2; D unresolved. The V end was cut by 6 bases, the J end by 2 bases, with 13 bases between. The CDR3 runs 14 residues. The germline CDR1 and CDR2 sequences are MDHEN and SYDVKM. In DNA, the CDR3 is TGTGCCAGCAGGCAAAAACAGCCGAACTATGGCTACACCTTC. Protein product: CASRQKQPNYGYTF.

This rearrangement joins TRBV6-5 to TRBJ2-1; a weak D match, TRBD2 (5 bases). The germline CDR1 and CDR2 sequences are MNHEY and SVGAGI. The CDR3 runs to 13 residues. Trimming pared 8 bases from V and 3 bases from J, leaving 11 bases between. The CDR3 DNA sequence: TGTGCCAGCGGCCAACGGGGCTACAATGAGCAGTTCTTC. Its translation: CASGQRGYNEQFF.

V usage is TRBV2 and J usage is TRBJ2-3, with a weak D call TRBD1 (5 bases). This CDR3 comprises 15 residues. Germline V lookup: CDR1 SNHLY, CDR2 FYNNEI. Trimming removed 4 bases at V and 2 bases at J, with 13 bases between. The CDR3 region has the DNA TGTGCCAGCAGTGGGTACAGGAAGGACACAGATACGCAGTATTTT. Its protein is CASSGYRKDTDTQYF.

V and J are TRBV5-1 and TRBJ2-2; D is possibly TRBD1 (6 bases). Germline V gives CDR1 SGHRS, CDR2 YFSETQ. Trimming took 5 bases from V and 7 from J, leaving 15 bases between them. The CDR3 is made up of 14 amino acids. The CDR3 reads CASSPDGGYGELFF. CDR3 DNA sequence: TGCGCCAGCAGTCCTGATGGGGGCTACGGGGAGCTGTTTTTT.